The following is a TCR beta chain sequence with its context. The target antigen is unknown. The data derive from a study of T cells in localized non-small cell lung cancer. Regarding the study as a whole: Uninvolved adjacent lung had more T cell clonality than any other tissue, topping tumor. Adjacent lung had a median approximately 57 of the 100 largest tumor clones. Heterogeneity stays possible, as sequencing covered only one tumor region. Increased T cell density in blood showed an association with longer overall survival.

This table comes from immunoSEQ multiplex PCR, and its TCRdb copy is limited to in-frame clones, with some not included. The repertoire holds 100,000 to 150,000 clones, with around 92% as singletons. The CDR3 loop spans 16 amino acids. J gave up 5 bases and V 4 bases, and 10 bases lay outside the gene matches. The origin of this receptor is a female donor older than 55 with stage I lung adenocarcinoma. Specimen: peripheral blood, collected before any cancer treatment. The chain combines TRBV6-7 with TRBJ2-7; 11 bases align to TRBD2. TRBV6-7 is marked as an open reading frame, function uncertain. CDR3: CASSWGTSGGANEQYF. CDR3 nucleotide sequence: TGTGCCAGCAGTTGGGGGACTAGCGGAGGGGCCAACGAGCAGTACTTC.